This T cell receptor beta chain was sequenced in a study of T cell responses to AZD1222 COVID-19 vaccine. The study's findings and limits: Repertoires were collected only later (after the peak T cell response had occurred).

In the case of this clone: What it binds is not known.

Germline V gene sequence: CDR1 SEHNR, CDR2 FQNEAQ (reference sequence). Trimming took off 5 bases at V and 5 bases at J, with 13 bases between the two ends. The CDR3 is 15 amino acids. Clones were read by immunoSEQ multiplex PCR, and TCRdb kept only the in-frame ones, dropping some. This sample has some 80,000 clones, with about 90% found just once. This receptor was taken from an adult in good health. The chain employs TRBV7-9 and TRBJ1-6; possible D gene TRBD1, 5 bases. The material sequenced was peripheral blood, taken on day 0 of AZD1222 vaccination. The CDR3 nucleotides are TGTGCCAGCAGCCTCTCGGGGGGTCATAATTCACCCCTCCACTTT. Translation gives CASSLSGGHNSPLHF.